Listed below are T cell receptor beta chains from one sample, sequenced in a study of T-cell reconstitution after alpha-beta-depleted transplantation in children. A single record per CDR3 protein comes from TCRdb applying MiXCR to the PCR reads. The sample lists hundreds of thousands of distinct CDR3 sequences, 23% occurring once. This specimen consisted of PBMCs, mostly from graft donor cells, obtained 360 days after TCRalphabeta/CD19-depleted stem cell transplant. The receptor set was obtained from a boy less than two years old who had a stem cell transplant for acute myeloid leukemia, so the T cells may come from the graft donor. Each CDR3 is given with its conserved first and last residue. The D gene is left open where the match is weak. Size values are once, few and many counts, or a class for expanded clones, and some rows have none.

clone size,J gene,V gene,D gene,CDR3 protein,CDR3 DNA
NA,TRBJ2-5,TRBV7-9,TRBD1,CASEGQKETQYF,TGTGCCAGCGAGGGACAGAAAGAGACCCAGTACTTC
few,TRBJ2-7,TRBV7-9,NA,CASSLAAIPYEQYF,TGTGCCAGCAGCTTAGCGGCCATTCCCTACGAGCAGTACTTC
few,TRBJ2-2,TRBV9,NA,CASSVGGAIGELFF,TGTGCCAGCAGCGTAGGGGGGGCAATCGGGGAGCTGTTTTTT
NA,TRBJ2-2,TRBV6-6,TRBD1,CASRDRAAGELFF,TGTGCCAGCCGGGACAGGGCCGCCGGGGAGCTGTTTTTT
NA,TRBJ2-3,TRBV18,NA,CASSPLAGEEGTDTQYF,TGTGCCAGCTCACCACTAGCAGGGGAGGAGGGCACAGATACGCAGTATTTT
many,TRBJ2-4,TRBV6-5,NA,CASSYSNTLAKNIQYF,TGTGCCAGCAGTTACTCGAATACTCTAGCCAAAAACATTCAGTACTTC
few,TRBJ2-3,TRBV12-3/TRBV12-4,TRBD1,CASSFTGTATDTQYF,TGTGCCAGCAGTTTCACCGGGACAGCCACAGATACGCAGTATTTT
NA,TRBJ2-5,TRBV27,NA,CASSPLPPGLRAQYF,TGTGCCAGCAGTCCCCTCCCACCCGGGTTGAGGGCCCAGTACTTC
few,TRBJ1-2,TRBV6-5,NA,CASSYPTDLYGYTF,TGTGCCAGCAGTTATCCGACAGACCTCTATGGCTACACCTTC
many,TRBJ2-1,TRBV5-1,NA,CASASGGGNNEQFF,TGCGCCAGCGCCTCAGGGGGGGGAAACAATGAGCAGTTCTTC
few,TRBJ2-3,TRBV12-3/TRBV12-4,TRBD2,CASSPSGLAGGDTQYF,TGTGCCAGCAGTCCATCGGGCCTAGCGGGGGGGGATACGCAGTATTTT
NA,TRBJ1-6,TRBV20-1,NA,CSARIGPSSYNSPLHF,TGCAGTGCTAGAATTGGCCCGAGCTCCTATAATTCACCCCTCCACTTT
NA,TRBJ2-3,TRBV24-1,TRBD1,CATNSGQGGADTQYF,TGTGCCACCAATTCGGGACAGGGGGGAGCAGATACGCAGTATTTT
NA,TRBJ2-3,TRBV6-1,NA,CASSEAQGDTQYF,TGTGCCAGCAGTGAAGCGCAGGGAGATACGCAGTATTTT
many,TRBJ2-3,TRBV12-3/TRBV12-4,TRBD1,CASTEEGTGASDTQYF,TGTGCCAGCACCGAAGAAGGGACAGGGGCATCAGATACGCAGTATTTT
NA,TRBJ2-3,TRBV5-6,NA,CASSFAGDTQYF,TGTGCCAGCAGCTTCGCGGGTGATACGCAGTATTTT
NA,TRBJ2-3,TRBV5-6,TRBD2,CASSSIRAGAPSDTQYF,TGTGCCAGCAGCTCCATCCGAGCGGGGGCACCCTCAGATACGCAGTATTTT
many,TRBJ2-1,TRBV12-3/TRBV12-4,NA,CASRQGDNEQFF,TGTGCCAGCAGGCAGGGAGACAATGAGCAGTTCTTC
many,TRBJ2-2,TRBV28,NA,CASSLANSLGGELFF,TGTGCCAGCAGTTTGGCCAACTCCCTCGGCGGGGAGCTGTTTTTT
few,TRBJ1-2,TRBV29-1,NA,CSVEDPSLLGYTF,TGCAGCGTTGAAGATCCGTCGCTTCTGGGCTACACCTTC
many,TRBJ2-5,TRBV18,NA,CASSLQSSQETQYF,TGTGCCAGCTCACTACAGAGTTCTCAAGAGACCCAGTACTTC
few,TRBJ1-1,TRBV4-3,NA,CASSQDLGGYAEAFF,TGCGCCAGCAGCCAAGATCTGGGTGGGTACGCTGAAGCTTTCTTT
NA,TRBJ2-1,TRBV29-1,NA,CSVEEGRPYNEQFF,TGCAGCGTTGAGGAGGGGAGACCCTACAATGAGCAGTTCTTC
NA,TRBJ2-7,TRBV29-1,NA,CSVARWDSEQYF,TGCAGCGTCGCTAGGTGGGACTCCGAGCAGTACTTC
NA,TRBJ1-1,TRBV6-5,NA,CASSAPSGGAFF,TGTGCCAGCAGTGCTCCCTCGGGGGGAGCTTTCTTT
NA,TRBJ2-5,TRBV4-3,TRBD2,CASSLRTSGSQETQYF,TGCGCCAGCAGCCTTCGGACTAGCGGGAGCCAAGAGACCCAGTACTTC
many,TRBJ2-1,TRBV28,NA,CASSPQGDEQFF,TGTGCCAGCAGTCCCCAAGGGGATGAGCAGTTCTTC
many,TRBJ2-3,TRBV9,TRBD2,CASSPSRGGEGDTQYF,TGTGCCAGCAGCCCGAGTCGCGGGGGGGAAGGAGATACGCAGTATTTT
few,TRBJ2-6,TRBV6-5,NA,CASRKGGANVLTF,TGTGCCAGCCGGAAAGGTGGGGCCAACGTCCTGACTTTC
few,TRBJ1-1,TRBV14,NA,CASSQDLIVNTEAFF,TGTGCCAGCAGCCAAGATTTGATAGTGAACACTGAAGCTTTCTTT
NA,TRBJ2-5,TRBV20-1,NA,CSARSREGGRLQETQYF,TGCAGTGCTAGGAGCAGGGAAGGAGGAAGGCTTCAAGAGACCCAGTACTTC
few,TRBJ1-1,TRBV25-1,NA,CASSETTGINTEAFF,TGTGCCAGCAGTGAGACTACAGGGATTAACACTGAAGCTTTCTTT
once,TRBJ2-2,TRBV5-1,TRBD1,CASSSTTDRGVTGELFF,TGCGCCAGCAGCTCAACGACAGACAGGGGCGTGACCGGGGAGCTGTTTTTT
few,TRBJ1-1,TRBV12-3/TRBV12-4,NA,CASSFRAIAEAFF,TGTGCCAGCAGTTTCAGGGCTATCGCTGAAGCTTTCTTT
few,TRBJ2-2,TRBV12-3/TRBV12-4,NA,CASSFTGGGRNTGELFF,TGTGCCAGCAGTTTCACGGGGGGCGGGAGGAACACCGGGGAGCTGTTTTTT
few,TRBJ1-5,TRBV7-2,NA,CASSLDLVEPQHF,TGTGCCAGCAGCTTAGACCTGGTGGAGCCCCAGCATTTT
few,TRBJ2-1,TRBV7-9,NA,CASSLALGSEQFF,TGTGCCAGCAGCTTGGCCCTGGGATCTGAGCAGTTCTTC
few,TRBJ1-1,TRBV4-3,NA,CASSPVEGNTEAFF,TGCGCCAGCAGCCCTGTAGAAGGGAACACTGAAGCTTTCTTT
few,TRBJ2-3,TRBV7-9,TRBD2,CASSLGAGGATDTQYF,TGTGCCAGCAGCTTAGGAGCGGGGGGGGCTACGGATACGCAGTATTTT
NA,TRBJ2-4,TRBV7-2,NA,CASSLHGAKNIQYF,TGTGCCAGCAGCTTGCACGGAGCCAAAAACATTCAGTACTTC
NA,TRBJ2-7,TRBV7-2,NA,CASSRGDTYEQYF,TGTGCCAGCAGCCGGGGAGATACCTACGAGCAGTACTTC
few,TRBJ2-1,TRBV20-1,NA,CSAIRGGMNEQFF,TGCAGTGCTATCAGAGGCGGAATGAATGAGCAGTTCTTC
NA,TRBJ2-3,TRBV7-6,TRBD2,CASSFGGGALFTQYF,TGTGCCAGCAGCTTTGGCGGGGGGGCTTTATTTACGCAGTATTTT
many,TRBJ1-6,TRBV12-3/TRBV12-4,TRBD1,CASSLARYRGKDNSPLHF,TGTGCCAGCAGTCTCGCTAGGTACAGGGGGAAAGATAATTCACCCCTCCACTTT
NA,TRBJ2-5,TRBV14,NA,CASSRLGQETQYF,TGTGCCAGCAGCAGACTAGGCCAAGAGACCCAGTACTTC
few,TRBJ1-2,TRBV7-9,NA,CASSSLRTWNGYTF,TGTGCCAGCAGCTCTTTGCGGACTTGGAATGGCTACACCTTC
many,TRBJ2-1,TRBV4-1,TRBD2,CASSQALPRLAGGKIIYNEQFF,TGCGCCAGCAGCCAAGCGCTCCCCCGACTAGCGGGGGGCAAAATCATCTACAATGAGCAGTTCTTC
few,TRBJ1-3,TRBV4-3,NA,CASSQDQAAQGNTIYF,TGCGCCAGCAGCCAAGATCAGGCCGCTCAAGGGAACACCATATATTTT
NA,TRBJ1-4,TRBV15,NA,CATSRASGATNEKLFF,TGTGCCACCAGCAGAGCCTCTGGTGCAACTAATGAAAAACTGTTTTTT
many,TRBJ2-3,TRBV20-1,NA,CSARLEATDTQYF,TGCAGTGCTAGGCTCGAGGCCACAGATACGCAGTATTTT
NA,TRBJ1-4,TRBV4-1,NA,CASSHADRNEKLFF,TGCGCCAGCAGCCACGCTGACAGAAATGAAAAACTGTTTTTT
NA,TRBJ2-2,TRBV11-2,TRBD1,CASSFDRGANTGELFF,TGTGCCAGCAGCTTCGACAGGGGCGCGAACACCGGGGAGCTGTTTTTT
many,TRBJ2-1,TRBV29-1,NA,CSAYTGNEQFF,TGCAGCGCCTATACAGGGAATGAGCAGTTCTTC
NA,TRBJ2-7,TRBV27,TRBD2,CASSQRGSYEQYF,TGTGCCAGCAGTCAGCGGGGCTCCTACGAGCAGTACTTC
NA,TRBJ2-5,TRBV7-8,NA,CASSLARAPGQGWRETQYF,TGTGCCAGCAGCTTAGCGAGAGCCCCGGGGCAGGGGTGGCGAGAGACCCAGTACTTC